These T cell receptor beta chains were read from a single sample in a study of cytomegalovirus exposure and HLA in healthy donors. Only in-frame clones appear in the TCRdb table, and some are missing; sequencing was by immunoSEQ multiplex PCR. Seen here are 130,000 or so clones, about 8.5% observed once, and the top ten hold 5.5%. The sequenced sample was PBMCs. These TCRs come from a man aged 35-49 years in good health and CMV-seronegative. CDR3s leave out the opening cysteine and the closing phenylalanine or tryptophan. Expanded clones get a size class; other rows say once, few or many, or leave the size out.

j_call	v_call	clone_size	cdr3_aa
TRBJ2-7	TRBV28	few	ASKTGGPREQY
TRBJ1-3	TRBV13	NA	ASSPSFGNTIY
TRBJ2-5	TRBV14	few	ASSQASGTTETQY
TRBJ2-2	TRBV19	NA	ATGWGGTGELF
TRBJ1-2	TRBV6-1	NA	ASSPVSNYGYT
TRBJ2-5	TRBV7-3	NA	ASSLIGGSETQY
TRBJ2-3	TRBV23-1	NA	ASSRGSARGTDTQY
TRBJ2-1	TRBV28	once	ASRGSSGLSYNEQF
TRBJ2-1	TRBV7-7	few	ASSLGGAGGFDEQF
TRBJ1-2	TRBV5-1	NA	ASSLATGGAGGST
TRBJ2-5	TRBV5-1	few	ASSRRRQESGETQY
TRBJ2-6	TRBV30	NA	AWSGGERGLGANVLT
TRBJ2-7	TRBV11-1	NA	ASSPRQGTGYEQY
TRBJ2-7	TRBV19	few	ASNKGGSELIYEQY
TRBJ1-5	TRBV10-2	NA	ASSVQDGQPQH
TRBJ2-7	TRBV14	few	ASSPWTARYEQY
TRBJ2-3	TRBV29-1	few	SVGQIGGNTDTQY
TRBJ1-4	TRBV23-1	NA	ASSLKASIQVKKLF
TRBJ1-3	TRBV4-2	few	ASSQEWGGDTIY
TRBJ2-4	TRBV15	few	ATRGTGAGKNIQY
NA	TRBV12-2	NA	ASRLHCEDYEQY
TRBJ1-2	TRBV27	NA	ASSRQGRGSNYGYT
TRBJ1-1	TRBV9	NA	ASSVDRDSEAF
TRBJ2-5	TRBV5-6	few	ASSSGLAGGQETQY
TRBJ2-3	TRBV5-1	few	ASRRLAGGLTDTQY
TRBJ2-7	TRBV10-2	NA	ASRKDRGSSYEQY
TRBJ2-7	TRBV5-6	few	ASSPGLAGIYEQY
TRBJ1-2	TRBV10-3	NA	AITGQWGYT
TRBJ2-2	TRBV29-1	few	SARLAGVATGELF
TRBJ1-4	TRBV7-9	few	ASSSSGEEKLF
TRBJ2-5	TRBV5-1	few	ASSYNGNQETQY
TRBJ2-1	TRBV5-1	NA	ASGLAANNEQF
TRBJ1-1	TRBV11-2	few	ASRRGVGGYPEAF
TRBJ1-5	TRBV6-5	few	ASRPPQGNQPQH
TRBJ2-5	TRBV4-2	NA	ASSQVIREETQY
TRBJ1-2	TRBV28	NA	ANSLNYGYT
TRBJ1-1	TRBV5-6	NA	ASSFDRVMNTEAF
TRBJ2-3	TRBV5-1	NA	ASSLLAGGSTDTQY
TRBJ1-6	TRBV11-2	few	ASSLGGDNSPLH